This TCR beta chain emerged from a study of cytomegalovirus exposure and HLA in healthy donors. Whole-study results and caveats: Subsequent analysis showed first-cohort TCR clusters tending to co-occur in some 120 validation repertoires. Generally TCR sequences proved uncommon, though certain public TCRs appeared in numerous donors.

CDR1 is KGHSH, CDR2 LQKENI, per germline. V was shortened by 3 bases and J by 3 bases, with 15 bases between the two germline ends. CDR3 length: 16 amino acids. Concerning this clone: The antigen is undetermined.

Clones were sequenced by immunoSEQ multiplex PCR, and TCRdb holds only the in-frame ones, with some missing. Of about 110,000 clones in the sample, around nine tenths were seen once. The V gene is TRBV18, the J gene TRBJ2-1, with D hard to call. The sequence was collected from a woman younger than 30 in good health and CMV-seronegative. The sequencing sample was made of PBMCs. CDR3 residues: CASSPPRSLVYNEQFF. The DNA for the CDR3 is TGTGCCAGCTCACCCCCGCGTAGCCTCGTCTACAATGAGCAGTTCTTC.